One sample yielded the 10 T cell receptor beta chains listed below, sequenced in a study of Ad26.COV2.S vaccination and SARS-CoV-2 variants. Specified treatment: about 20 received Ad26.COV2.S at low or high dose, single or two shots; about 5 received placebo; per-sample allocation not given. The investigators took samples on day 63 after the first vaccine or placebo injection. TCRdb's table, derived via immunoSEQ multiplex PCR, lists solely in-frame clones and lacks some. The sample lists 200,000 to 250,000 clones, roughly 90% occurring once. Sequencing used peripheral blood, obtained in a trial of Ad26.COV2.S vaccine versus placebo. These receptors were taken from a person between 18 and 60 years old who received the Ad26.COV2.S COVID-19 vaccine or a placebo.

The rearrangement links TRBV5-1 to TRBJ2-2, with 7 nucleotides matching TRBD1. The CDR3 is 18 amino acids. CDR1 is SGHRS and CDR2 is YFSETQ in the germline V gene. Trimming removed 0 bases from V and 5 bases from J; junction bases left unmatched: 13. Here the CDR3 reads CASSLEPWAGGTTGELFF. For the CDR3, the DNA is TGCGCCAGCAGCTTGGAGCCGTGGGCAGGGGGTACAACCGGGGAGCTGTTTTTT.

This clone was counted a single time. CDR3 sequence reads: CASSLVALAGIYNEQFF. The CDR3 region has the DNA TGTGCCAGCAGTTTAGTTGCCCTAGCGGGGATCTACAATGAGCAGTTCTTC. The genes are TRBV27 and TRBJ2-1; the match to TRBD2 covers 9 bases. The CDR3 loop spans 17 amino acids. Trimming removed 2 bases from V and 3 bases from J; junction bases left unmatched: 8. The V gene's germline CDR1 is MNHEY and CDR2 SMNVEV (reference sequence).

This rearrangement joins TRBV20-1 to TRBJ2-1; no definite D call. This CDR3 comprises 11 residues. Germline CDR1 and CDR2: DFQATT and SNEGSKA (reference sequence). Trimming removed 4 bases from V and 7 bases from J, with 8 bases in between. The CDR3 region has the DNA TGCAGTGCTAAGCTGTTAAATGAGCAGTTCTTC. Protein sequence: CSAKLLNEQFF.

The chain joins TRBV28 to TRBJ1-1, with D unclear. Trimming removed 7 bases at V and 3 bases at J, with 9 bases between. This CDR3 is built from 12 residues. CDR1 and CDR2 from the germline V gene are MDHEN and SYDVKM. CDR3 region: CASNVRYTEAFF. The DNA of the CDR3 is TGTGCCAGCAACGTAAGGTACACTGAAGCTTTCTTT.

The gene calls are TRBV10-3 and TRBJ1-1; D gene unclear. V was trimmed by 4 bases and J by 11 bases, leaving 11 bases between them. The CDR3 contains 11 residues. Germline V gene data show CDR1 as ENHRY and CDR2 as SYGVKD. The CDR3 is CAISGTAGAFF. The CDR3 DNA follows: TGTGCCATCAGTGGGACTGCTGGGGCTTTCTTT.

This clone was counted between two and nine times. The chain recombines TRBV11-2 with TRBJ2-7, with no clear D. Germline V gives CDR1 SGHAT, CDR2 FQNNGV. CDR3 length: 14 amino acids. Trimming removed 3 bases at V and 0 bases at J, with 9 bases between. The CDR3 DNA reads TGTGCCAGCAGCTTTGGCGCGATCTCCTACGAGCAGTACTTC. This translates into CASSFGAISYEQYF.

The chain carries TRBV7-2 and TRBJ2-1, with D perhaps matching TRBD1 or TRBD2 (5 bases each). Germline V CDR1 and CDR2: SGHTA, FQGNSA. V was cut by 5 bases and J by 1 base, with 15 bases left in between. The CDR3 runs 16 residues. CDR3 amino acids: CASSHRTRGSYNEQFF. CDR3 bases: TGTGCCAGCAGCCACAGGACCCGAGGGTCCTACAATGAGCAGTTCTTC.

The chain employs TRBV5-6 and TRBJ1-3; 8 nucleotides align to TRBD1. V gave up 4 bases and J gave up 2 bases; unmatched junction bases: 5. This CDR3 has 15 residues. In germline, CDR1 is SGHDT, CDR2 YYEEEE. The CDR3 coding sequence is TGTGCCAGCAGCCTGGACAGGGCGGCTGGAAACACCATATATTTT. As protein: CASSLDRAAGNTIYF.

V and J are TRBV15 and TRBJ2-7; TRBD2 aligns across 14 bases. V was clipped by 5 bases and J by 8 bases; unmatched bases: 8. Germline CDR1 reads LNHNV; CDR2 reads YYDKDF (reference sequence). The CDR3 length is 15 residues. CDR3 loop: CATSGGTSGSGKQYF. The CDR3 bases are TGTGCCACCAGCGGGGGGACTAGCGGGAGCGGAAAGCAGTACTTC.

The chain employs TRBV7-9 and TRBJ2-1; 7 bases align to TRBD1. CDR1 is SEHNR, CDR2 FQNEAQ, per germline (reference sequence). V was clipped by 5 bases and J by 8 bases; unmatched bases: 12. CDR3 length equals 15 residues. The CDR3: CASSTTVQGIHEQFF. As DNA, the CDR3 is TGTGCCAGCAGCACTACCGTACAGGGGATACATGAGCAGTTCTTC.